This TCR beta chain was sequenced for a study of blood T cell repertoires in COVID-19. Study-wide context: Nucleic acid was either cDNA or gDNA, and it came from T cells, B-cell-depleted T cells, or PBMCs.

Produced via immunoSEQ multiplex PCR; TCRdb's table is partial and in-frame only. Here the sample spans around 100,000 clones, roughly 88% being singletons. Germline CDR1 is WSHSY and CDR2 is SAAADI. J lost 3 bases, V lost 6 bases, and 11 bases had no gene match. The CDR3 consists of 15 residues. The chain joins TRBV10-2 to TRBJ2-7, with 7 positions matching TRBD1. The sequenced sample was peripheral blood. The sequence derives from a human donor in a cohort sampled during active COVID-19. The CDR3 spells CASRKGSGTVYEQYF. DNA for the CDR3: TGCGCCAGCAGAAAAGGCTCCGGGACAGTCTACGAGCAGTACTTC.